The present T cell receptor beta chain was sequenced within a study of blood T cell repertoires in COVID-19. This CDR3 is built from 13 residues. Germline loops: CDR1 SGHRS, CDR2 YFSETQ. V was shortened by 4 bases and J by 4 bases, with 9 bases between the two germline ends. Sequencing was performed with immunoSEQ multiplex PCR; in TCRdb, only in-frame clones are kept and a portion is missing. Of under 150,000 clones detected, roughly 91% appear once; the ten largest clones hold less than 2%. The sequence derives from a human donor in a cohort sampled during active COVID-19. The material sequenced was peripheral blood. The chain uses TRBV5-1 and TRBJ2-1; weak D call: TRBD1 (5 bases). For the CDR3, the DNA is TGCGCCAGCAGCGTACGACAGTACAATGAGCAGTTCTTC. Protein: CASSVRQYNEQFF.